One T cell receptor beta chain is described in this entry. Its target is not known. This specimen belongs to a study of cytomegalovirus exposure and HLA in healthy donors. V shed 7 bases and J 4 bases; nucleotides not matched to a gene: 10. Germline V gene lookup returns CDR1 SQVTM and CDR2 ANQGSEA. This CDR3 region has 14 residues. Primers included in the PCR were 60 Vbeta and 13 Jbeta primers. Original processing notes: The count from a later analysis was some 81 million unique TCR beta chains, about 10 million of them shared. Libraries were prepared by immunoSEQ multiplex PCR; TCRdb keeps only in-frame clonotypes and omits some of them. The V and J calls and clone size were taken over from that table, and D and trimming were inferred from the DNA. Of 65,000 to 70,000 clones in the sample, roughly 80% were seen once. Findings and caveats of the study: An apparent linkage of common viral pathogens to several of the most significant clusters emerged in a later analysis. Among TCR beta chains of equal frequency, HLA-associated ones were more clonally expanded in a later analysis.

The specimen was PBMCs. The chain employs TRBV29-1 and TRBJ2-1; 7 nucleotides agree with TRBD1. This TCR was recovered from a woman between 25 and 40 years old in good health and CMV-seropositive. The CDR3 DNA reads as TGCAGCGGCCAACAGGGGTCGGGGTACAATGAGCAGTTCTTC. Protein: CSGQQGSGYNEQFF.